This TCR beta chain was observed in a study of blood T cells in healthy people across ages. This clonotype was seen more than once but under ten times. Per germline, CDR1 MNHEY and CDR2 SMNVEV (reference sequence). The CDR3 runs 17 residues. Trimming stripped 4 bases from V and 0 bases from J, with 15 bases between. Then a second PCR, running roughly 7 to 11 cycles, was carried out with a sample-barcoded 5' primer and a J-beta primer mix. TCRdb re-analysed the 5' RACE reads in MiXCR, keeping a single row per CDR3 protein. The table has roughly 800,000 distinct CDR3 sequences, 20% to 25% seen once; the top ten hold under 4.5%. The same data also went into a second study, on T cells of mothers and their children.

The V and J genes are TRBV27 and TRBJ1-4, with D possibly matching TRBD1 (6 bases). The sample was blood. The TCR comes from a boy between 10 and 17 years old in good health. The CDR3 sequence: CASSSRGGRTTNEKLFF. CDR3 coding DNA: TGTGCCAGCAGTTCCCGGGGGGGGCGTACAACTAATGAAAAACTGTTTTTT.